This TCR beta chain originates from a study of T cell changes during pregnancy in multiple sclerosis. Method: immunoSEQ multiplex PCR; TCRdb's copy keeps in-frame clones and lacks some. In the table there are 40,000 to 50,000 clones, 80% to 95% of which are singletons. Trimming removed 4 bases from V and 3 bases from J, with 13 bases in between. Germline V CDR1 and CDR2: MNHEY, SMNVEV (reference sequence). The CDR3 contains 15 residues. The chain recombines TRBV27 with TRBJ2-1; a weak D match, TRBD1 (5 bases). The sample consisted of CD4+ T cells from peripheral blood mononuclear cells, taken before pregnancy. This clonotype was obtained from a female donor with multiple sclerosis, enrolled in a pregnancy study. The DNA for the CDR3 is TGTGCCAGCAGTTCGGAAAGGGGTTTCTACAATGAGCAGTTCTTC. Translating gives CASSSERGFYNEQFF.